A selection of T cell receptor beta chains follows, all from one sample in a study of blood T cell repertoires in COVID-19. Some clones are missing from TCRdb's copy, which holds only in-frame ones; the method was immunoSEQ multiplex PCR. The repertoire consists of around 250,000 clones, with more than 75% occurring once and the leading ten covering roughly 15%. Sequenced sample: PBMCs or T cells enriched from blood (not recorded which). Source of these receptors: a man aged 18 to 30 who had recovered from COVID-19. Both conserved end residues are part of each CDR3. D genes are given only for firm matches. For some rows the clone size is stated as once, few or many, or as a class when expanded; others skip it.

13	few	TRBJ1-4	TRBV27	-	TGTGCCAGCAGGAGGGGGACTAATGAAAAACTGTTTTTT	CASRRGTNEKLFF
17	-	TRBJ2-1	TRBV11-3	TRBD1	TGTGCCAGCAGCCCAGGCTACAGGGGGCAGGTTCGGGATGAGCAGTTCTTC	CASSPGYRGQVRDEQFF
15	-	TRBJ1-4	TRBV2	-	TGTGCCAGCAGCTTACAGGGCCCGAATAATGAAAAACTGTTTTTT	CASSLQGPNNEKLFF
18	-	TRBJ2-5	TRBV5-1	TRBD2	TGCGCCAGCAGCCCCCTAAAGGCACTAGCGGGGGGTTACGAGACCCAGTACTTC	CASSPLKALAGGYETQYF
14	-	TRBJ1-4	TRBV5-1	-	TGCGCCAGCAGCTTGGGATCGACAAACGAAAAACTGTTTTTT	CASSLGSTNEKLFF
16	-	TRBJ1-4	TRBV10-2	TRBD1	TGCGCCAGCAGTCCCAGGACAGGGGTGGGCGCTGAAAAACTGTTTTTT	CASSPRTGVGAEKLFF
16	-	TRBJ1-1	TRBV4-1	TRBD1	TGCGCCAGCAGCCAAGCGGGACAGGGGGCTAGGACTGAAGCTTTCTTT	CASSQAGQGARTEAFF
16	-	TRBJ2-1	TRBV10-1	TRBD1	TGCGCCAGCAGTGCCCGCCTTGTTGGGACAGGGAATGAGCAGTTCTTC	CASSARLVGTGNEQFF
16	-	TRBJ1-3	TRBV15	-	TGTGCCACCAGCAGAGATCGGGGGATCTCTGGAAACACCATATATTTT	CATSRDRGISGNTIYF
15	many	TRBJ2-7	TRBV5-6	TRBD2	TGTGCCAGCAGCTTCGGGACTAGCGGGGGATACGAGCAGTACTTC	CASSFGTSGGYEQYF
11	-	TRBJ2-3	TRBV28	-	TGTGCCAGCATAAGAGCAGATACGCAGTATTTT	CASIRADTQYF
13	-	TRBJ1-5	TRBV6-5	-	TGTGCCAGCAGTCCAACAGTGGGCCGGCCCCAGCATTTT	CASSPTVGRPQHF
11	once	TRBJ2-5	TRBV11-2	-	TGTGCCAGCAGAGGAGAAGAGACCCAGTACTTC	CASRGEETQYF
18	-	TRBJ2-1	TRBV5-1	-	TGCGCCAGCAGCTTGGTGGGGGGCGGGAGAACGGGCTACAATGAGCAGTTCTTC	CASSLVGGGRTGYNEQFF
13	few	TRBJ2-7	TRBV6-6	-	TGTGCCAGCAGTTCCACAAACTCCTACGAGCAGTACTTC	CASSSTNSYEQYF
13	-	TRBJ1-1	TRBV14	-	TGTGCCAGCAGCCTACAGGGGAACACTGAAGCTTTCTTT	CASSLQGNTEAFF
15	-	TRBJ2-1	TRBV6-5	-	TGTGCCAGCGAGTATATGCAGGGCCATTACAATGAGCAGTTCTTC	CASEYMQGHYNEQFF